This paragraph covers one T cell receptor (beta chain) sequence. These data originate in a study of blood T cell repertoires in COVID-19. The assay was immunoSEQ multiplex PCR, and TCRdb's table has in-frame clones only and misses some. Among roughly 250,000 clones listed, 70% to 85% were seen once. This sequence was found in a woman aged 40 to 50 with active or convalescent COVID-19. Sequencing used peripheral blood.

CDR3 in DNA: TGTGCCAGCAGCCGGACAGGGGGCACAGATACGCAGTATTTT. It is translated as CASSRTGGTDTQYF. The chain has TRBV11-1 and TRBJ2-3, with 9 bases that match TRBD1. Germline lookup yields CDR1 SGHAT and CDR2 FQDESV (reference sequence). This CDR3 contains 14 residues. J was trimmed by 1 base and V by 5 bases; bases with no gene match: 1.